The TCR beta chain described here comes from a study of blood T cell repertoires in COVID-19. The CDR3 is 14 amino acids. From germline, CDR1 is SEHNR and CDR2 FQNEAQ (reference sequence). Trimming left V 0 bases short and J 2 bases short, with 7 bases between. In its sample, this clone was seen a few times. Data came from immunoSEQ multiplex PCR; TCRdb stores just in-frame clones and leaves some out. This table holds about 150,000 clones, about nine tenths found once. Sequencing used peripheral blood. The chain couples TRBV7-9 to TRBJ1-2, with D perhaps TRBD1 (5 bases). The sequence was collected from an older woman with active or convalescent COVID-19. This chain's CDR3 is CASSLASGNYGYTF. CDR3 nucleotides: TGTGCCAGCAGCTTAGCATCAGGGAACTATGGCTACACCTTC.